Below are 3 T cell receptor beta chains sequenced from a single sample in a study of blood T cell repertoires in COVID-19. Clones were sequenced by immunoSEQ multiplex PCR, and TCRdb holds only the in-frame ones, with some missing. The data contain over 150,000 clones, 75% to 85% of them singletons. Sequenced material: peripheral blood. The receptors were sampled from a woman of 80 years or more with COVID-19, enrolled during active disease.

This clone was counted once. The gene calls are TRBV7-2 and TRBJ1-6, with 8 bases that match TRBD1. The V gene's germline CDR1 is SGHTA and CDR2 FQGNSA. J was trimmed by 9 bases and V by 5 bases; bases with no gene match: 15. This CDR3 contains 17 residues. This CDR3 reads CASSRHRSTGVGSPLHF. CDR3 nucleotide sequence: TGTGCCAGCAGCCGTCACCGGTCGACAGGGGTAGGTTCACCCCTCCACTTT.

The genes are TRBV9 and TRBJ2-3; a weak D match, TRBD1 (7 bases). The V gene's germline CDR1 is SGDLS and CDR2 YYNGEE. The V end was cut by 6 bases, the J end by 1 base, with 12 bases between. The CDR3 is 14 amino acids. This CDR3 reads CASNQGGGTDTQYF. CDR3 DNA: TGTGCCAGCAACCAGGGGGGAGGCACAGATACGCAGTATTTT.

The chain recombines TRBV4-2 with TRBJ2-1; tentative D call: TRBD2 (6 bases). V gave up 1 base and J gave up 6 bases, with 13 bases separating them. This CDR3 spans 15 amino acids. The germline CDR1 and CDR2 sequences are LGHNA and YNFKEQ. The CDR3 protein is CASSQASTRGNEQFF. DNA of the CDR3: TGTGCCAGCAGCCAAGCCTCGACTAGGGGCAATGAGCAGTTCTTC.